Below, 22 T cell receptor beta chains from the same sample are listed, as sequenced in a study of STAT3 mutations in large granular lymphocyte leukemia. Study conclusions and caveats: At least one immunodominant TCR beta clonotype appeared in every T-cell large granular lymphocyte leukemia patient.

Antigen specificity for these receptors is unknown. Assay: immunoSEQ multiplex PCR; the TCRdb copy retains only in-frame clones and omits some. In the table there are a few thousand clones, roughly a fifth of which are singletons. Sequencing used peripheral blood mononuclear cells. These receptors were obtained from a man aged 55 to 70 with T-cell large granular lymphocyte leukemia. Some clones in this sample may be carry-over from other donors' samples.

The CDR3 loop reads CASSRDRLNEQFF. CDR3 nucleotides: TGTGCCAGCAGTCGGGACCGCCTAAATGAGCAGTTCTTC. V gene TRBV7-7 combines with J gene TRBJ2-1; possibly TRBD1 or TRBD2 for D (5 bases each). Trimming removed 6 bases at V and 7 bases at J, with 13 bases between. The germline V gene has CDR1 SSHAT and CDR2 FNYEAQ (reference sequence). The CDR3 is 13 amino acids.

In this sample, this clone turned up a few times. The chain recombines TRBV5-6 with TRBJ2-7, with D perhaps TRBD2 (6 bases). V was clipped by 1 base and J by 7 bases, with 15 bases between them. From germline, CDR1 is SGHDT and CDR2 YYEEEE. The CDR3 length is 14 residues. The CDR3 region is CASSLPGRLEEQYF. CDR3 DNA: TGTGCCAGCAGCTTGCCAGGGAGGTTGGAGGAGCAGTACTTC.

The rearrangement links TRBV6-5 to TRBJ1-2; D possibly corresponds to TRBD1 (6 bases). The CDR3 has 13 amino acids. Germline V gene sequence: CDR1 MNHEY, CDR2 SVGAGI. V was clipped by 6 bases and J by 6 bases, with 14 bases between them. The CDR3: CASSRSGADGYTF. The CDR3 DNA reads TGTGCCAGCAGCAGGTCGGGGGCAGATGGCTACACCTTC.

This clone turned up a few times. CDR3 protein: CASSLTPATNKIQETQYF. The CDR3 DNA is TGTGCCAGCAGCCTGACACCGGCGACAAACAAAATACAAGAGACCCAGTACTTC. The V call is TRBV7-9, the J call TRBJ2-5; no clear D. This CDR3 has 18 residues. The V and J ends lost 5 bases and 2 bases respectively, with 24 bases between them. The germline V gene has CDR1 SEHNR and CDR2 FQNEAQ (reference sequence).

The V and J genes are TRBV4-1 and TRBJ2-3; D unresolved. The germline gives CDR1 MGHRA, CDR2 YSYEKL. This CDR3 is built from 15 residues. The V and J ends lost 3 bases and 3 bases respectively, with 13 bases between them. The DNA of the CDR3 is TGCGCCAGCAGCCAGGATTTCATTGGAACAGATACGCAGTATTTT. It codes for CASSQDFIGTDTQYF.

The chain combines TRBV29-1 with TRBJ2-7, with 7 bases that match TRBD1. Trimming removed 7 bases from V and 6 bases from J; junction bases left unmatched: 6. Germline V gene sequence: CDR1 SQVTM, CDR2 ANQGSEA. This CDR3 spans 11 amino acids. This CDR3 reads CSANRGGEQYF. For the CDR3, the DNA is TGCAGCGCCAACAGGGGTGGCGAGCAGTACTTC.

The V gene is TRBV28, the J gene TRBJ1-2; no firm D call. The CDR3 covers 13 residues. Trimming stripped 3 bases from V and 3 bases from J, with 8 bases between. Looked up from germline, CDR1 is MDHEN and CDR2 is SYDVKM. The CDR3 sequence is CASSFGEDYGYTF. CDR3 bases: TGTGCCAGCAGTTTTGGTGAGGACTATGGCTACACCTTC.

The V and J genes are TRBV13 and TRBJ1-2; 7 bases map to TRBD1. Germline V gene sequence: CDR1 PRHDT, CDR2 FYEKMQ (reference sequence). This CDR3 has 14 amino acids. The trim removed 5 bases at V and 2 bases at J, leaving 5 bases unmatched. The chain's CDR3 is CASSPGQANYGYTF. As DNA, the CDR3 is TGTGCCAGCAGCCCTGGACAGGCCAACTATGGCTACACCTTC.

V is TRBV7-9 and J is TRBJ2-6; D is ambiguous. The CDR3 covers 14 residues. Germline values: CDR1 SEHNR, CDR2 FQNEAQ (reference sequence). V gave up 5 bases and J gave up 0 bases, with 5 bases separating them. CDR3 region: CASSPSSGANVLTF. DNA of the CDR3: TGTGCCAGCAGCCCCAGCTCTGGGGCCAACGTCCTGACTTTC.

By sample fraction, this clone is medium-sized. This rearrangement joins TRBV18 to TRBJ2-7; D is unclear. Germline CDR1 and CDR2: KGHSH and LQKENI. V was shortened by 5 bases and J by 6 bases, with 8 bases between the two germline ends. The CDR3 is made up of 11 amino acids. CDR3 protein: CASSSFGEQYF. CDR3 sequence (DNA): TGTGCCAGCTCATCTTTCGGCGAGCAGTACTTC. The variable domain in full, completed from reference TRBV18 and TRBJ2-7, reads NAGVMQNPRHLVRRRGQEARLRCSPMKGHSHVYWYRQLPEEGLKFMVYLQKENIIDESGMPKERFSAEFPKEGPSILRIQQVVRGDSAAYFCASSSFGEQYFGPGTRLTVT.

This clone ranks as medium-sized. The chain employs TRBV6-5 and TRBJ2-2; 9 bases match TRBD1. The germline CDR1 and CDR2 sequences are MNHEY and SVGAGI. This CDR3 region has 15 residues. With V trimmed by 1 base and J by 6 bases, 3 bases remained unmatched. CDR3 region: CASSYLRQGAGELFF. CDR3 in DNA: TGTGCCAGCAGTTACTTAAGACAGGGGGCCGGGGAGCTGTTTTTT.

The genes are TRBV7-8 and TRBJ2-1, with unresolved D. The CDR3 is made up of 12 amino acids. Trimming pared 5 bases from V and 9 bases from J, leaving 11 bases between. Germline V gene data show CDR1 as SGHVS and CDR2 as FQNEAQ. The CDR3, as DNA: TGTGCCAGCAGCCCCGATGGAGCTGAGCAGTTCTTC. Its protein is CASSPDGAEQFF.

The chain uses TRBV14 and TRBJ2-1; D gene ambiguous. V lost 5 bases and J 4 bases, leaving 3 bases between the germline ends. The germline V gene encodes CDR1 SGHDN and CDR2 FVKESK. This CDR3 has 11 residues. The CDR3 bases are TGTGCCAGCAGCAAATACAATGAGCAGTTCTTC. This gives the protein CASSKYNEQFF.

This clone was counted only a few times. The rearrangement joins TRBV10-3 to TRBJ2-1, with TRBD1 identical over 7 bases. Germline-derived CDR1 and CDR2 are ENHRY and SYGVKD. The CDR3 covers 12 residues. V lost 10 bases, J lost 5 bases, and 5 bases stayed unmatched. CDR3 sequence (DNA): TGTGCCACAGTAGGGACAGACAATGAGCAGTTCTTC. The encoded protein is CATVGTDNEQFF.

This sequence joins TRBV18 and TRBJ2-3, with TRBD2 matching 8 bases. CDR3 length equals 15 residues. CDR1 KGHSH and CDR2 LQKENI come from the germline V gene. Trimming cost V 0 bases and J 8 bases; bases outside gene matches: 7. The CDR3 reads CASSPPGTSIATQYF. Written as DNA, the CDR3 is TGTGCCAGCTCACCACCGGGGACTAGTATCGCTACGCAGTATTTT.

The CDR3 protein is CASSQGQGGTGELFF. The CDR3 DNA reads TGTGCCAGCTCACAAGGACAGGGCGGCACCGGGGAGCTGTTTTTT. V usage is TRBV18 and J usage is TRBJ2-2; 8 bases fit TRBD1. J lost 4 bases, V lost 4 bases, and 5 bases had no gene match. The germline gives CDR1 KGHSH, CDR2 LQKENI. This CDR3 has 15 amino acids.

The CDR3 DNA follows: TGCGCCAGCAGCTGGTCGTCTGACAACAATGAGCAGTTCTTC. Translation: CASSWSSDNNEQFF. The chain is built from TRBV5-1 and TRBJ2-1; the D is unclear. CDR1 and CDR2 (germline): SGHRS, YFSETQ. V lost 3 bases to trimming and J lost 5 bases, with 12 bases between them. The CDR3 extends over 14 amino acids.

This clone was recorded a few times. The chain combines TRBV5-6 with TRBJ2-7; 7 bases align to TRBD1. Germline CDR1 and CDR2: SGHDT and YYEEEE. The CDR3 has 14 amino acids. The V and J ends lost 4 bases and 5 bases, in that order; junction bases with no gene match: 9. CDR3 in amino acids: CASSVVAGGNEQYF. The CDR3 nucleotides are TGTGCCAGCAGCGTTGTGGCAGGGGGAAACGAGCAGTACTTC.

This chain joins TRBV4-3 and TRBJ2-6; unclear D gene. The CDR3 length is 17 residues. Trimming pared 3 bases from V and 3 bases from J, leaving 15 bases between. Germline CDR1 LGHNA, CDR2 YSLEER. CDR3 DNA: TGCGCCAGCAGCCACACGACCGCCTTGGGTGGGGCCAACGTCCTGACTTTC. It encodes CASSHTTALGGANVLTF.

The DNA of the CDR3 is TGTGCCAGCAGCTCGTCCCGGGACACATATGGCTACACCTTC. The encoded protein is CASSSSRDTYGYTF. The chain combines TRBV7-2 with TRBJ1-2, with a possible D match to TRBD1 (6 bases). The CDR3 spans 14 residues. Deletions cut 4 bases from V and 5 bases from J, with 14 bases between. Germline V gives CDR1 SGHTA, CDR2 FQGNSA.

The gene calls are TRBV5-6 and TRBJ2-3; TRBD2 matches at 8 bases. Per the germline V gene, CDR1 is SGHDT and CDR2 is YYEEEE. V shed 2 bases, J shed 2 bases, and the junction held 13 bases outside the gene matches. This CDR3 is built from 18 residues. Written as DNA, the CDR3 is TGTGCCAGCAGCTTCTCTCCGGTAACTAGCGGCGACACAGATACGCAGTATTTT. Protein: CASSFSPVTSGDTDTQYF.

The chain joins TRBV20-1 to TRBJ1-2; the D is unclear. The CDR3 consists of 10 residues. CDR1 is DFQATT and CDR2 is SNEGSKA in the germline V gene (reference sequence). V lost 4 bases, J lost 4 bases, and 4 bases lay in between. The CDR3 region is CSAIPYGYTF. The CDR3 nucleotides read TGCAGTGCTATACCCTATGGCTACACCTTC.